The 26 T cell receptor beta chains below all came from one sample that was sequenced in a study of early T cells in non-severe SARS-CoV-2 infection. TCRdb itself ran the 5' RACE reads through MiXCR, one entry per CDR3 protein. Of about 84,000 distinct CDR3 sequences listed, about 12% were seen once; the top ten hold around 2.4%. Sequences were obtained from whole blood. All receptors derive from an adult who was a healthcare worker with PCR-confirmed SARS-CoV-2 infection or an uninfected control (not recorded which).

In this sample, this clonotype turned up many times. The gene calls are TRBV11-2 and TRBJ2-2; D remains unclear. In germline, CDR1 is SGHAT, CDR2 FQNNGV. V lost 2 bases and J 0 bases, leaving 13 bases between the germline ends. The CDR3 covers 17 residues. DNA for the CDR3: TGTGCCAGCAGCTTATCGAGCAGGTTCGCGAACACCGGGGAGCTGTTTTTT. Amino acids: CASSLSSRFANTGELFF. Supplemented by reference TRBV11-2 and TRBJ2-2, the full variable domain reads EAGVAQSPRYKIIEKRQSVAFWCNPISGHATLYWYQQILGQGPKLLIQFQNNGVVDDSQLPKDRFSAERLKGVDSTLKIQPAKLEDSAVYLCASSLSSRFANTGELFFGEGSRLTVL.

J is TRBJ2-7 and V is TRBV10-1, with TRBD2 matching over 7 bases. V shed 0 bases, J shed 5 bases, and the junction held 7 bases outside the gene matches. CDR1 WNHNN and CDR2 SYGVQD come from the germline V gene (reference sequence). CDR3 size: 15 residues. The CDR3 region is CASSESGLGGNEQYF. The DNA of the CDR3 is TGCGCCAGCAGTGAGTCTGGACTAGGAGGGAACGAGCAGTACTTC.

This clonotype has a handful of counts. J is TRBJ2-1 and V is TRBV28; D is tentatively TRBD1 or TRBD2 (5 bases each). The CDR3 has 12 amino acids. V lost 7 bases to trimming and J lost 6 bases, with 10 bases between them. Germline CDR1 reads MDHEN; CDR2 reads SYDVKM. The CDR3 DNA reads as TGTGCCAGCACCTTCGGGACCAATGAGCAGTTCTTC. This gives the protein CASTFGTNEQFF.

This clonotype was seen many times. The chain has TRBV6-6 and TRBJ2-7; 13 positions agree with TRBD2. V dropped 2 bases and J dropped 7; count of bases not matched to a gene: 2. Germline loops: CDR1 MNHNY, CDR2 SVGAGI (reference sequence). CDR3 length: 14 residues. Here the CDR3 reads CASSYPGLAGEQYF. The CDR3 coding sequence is TGTGCCAGCAGTTACCCGGGACTAGCGGGGGAGCAGTACTTC.

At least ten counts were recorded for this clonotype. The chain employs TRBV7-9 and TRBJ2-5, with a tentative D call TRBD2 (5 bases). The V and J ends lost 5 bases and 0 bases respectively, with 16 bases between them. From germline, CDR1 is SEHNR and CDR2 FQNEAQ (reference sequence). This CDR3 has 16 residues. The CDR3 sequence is CASSPRISGNQETQYF. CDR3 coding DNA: TGTGCCAGCAGCCCCCGTATATCGGGGAACCAAGAGACCCAGTACTTC.

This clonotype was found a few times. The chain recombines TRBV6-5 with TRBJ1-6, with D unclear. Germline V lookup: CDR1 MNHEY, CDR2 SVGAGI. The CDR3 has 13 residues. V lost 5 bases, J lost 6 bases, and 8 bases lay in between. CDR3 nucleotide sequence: TGTGCCAGCAGTCGGATCAGTAATTCACCCCTCCACTTT. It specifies CASSRISNSPLHF.

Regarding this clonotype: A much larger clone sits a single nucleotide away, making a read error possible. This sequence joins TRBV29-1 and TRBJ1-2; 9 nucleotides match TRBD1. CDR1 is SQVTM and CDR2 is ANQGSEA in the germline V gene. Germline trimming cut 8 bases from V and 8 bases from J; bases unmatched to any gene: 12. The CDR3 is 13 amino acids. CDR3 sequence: CSSKTGGNQGYTF. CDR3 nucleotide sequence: TGCAGCTCGAAGACAGGGGGAAATCAAGGCTACACCTTC.

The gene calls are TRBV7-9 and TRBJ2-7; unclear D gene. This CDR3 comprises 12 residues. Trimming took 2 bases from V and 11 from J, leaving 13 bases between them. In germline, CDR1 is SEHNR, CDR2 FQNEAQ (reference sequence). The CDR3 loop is CASSLNMGLKYF. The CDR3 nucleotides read TGTGCCAGCAGCTTAAATATGGGATTAAAGTACTTC.

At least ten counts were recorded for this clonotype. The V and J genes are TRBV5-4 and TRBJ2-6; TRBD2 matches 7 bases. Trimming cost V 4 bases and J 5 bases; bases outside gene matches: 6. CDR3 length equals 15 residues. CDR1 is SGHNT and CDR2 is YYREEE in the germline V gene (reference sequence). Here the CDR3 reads CASSPGGVWANVLTF. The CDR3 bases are TGTGCCAGCAGCCCTGGGGGGGTATGGGCCAACGTCCTGACTTTC.

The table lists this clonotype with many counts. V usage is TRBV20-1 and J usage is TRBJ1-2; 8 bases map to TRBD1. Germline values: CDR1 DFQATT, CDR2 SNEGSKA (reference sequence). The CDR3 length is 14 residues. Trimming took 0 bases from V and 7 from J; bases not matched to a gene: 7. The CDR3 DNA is TGCAGTGCTAGAGATTCTAGACAGGGGCTTGGCTACACCTTC. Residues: CSARDSRQGLGYTF.

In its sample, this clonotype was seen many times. The CDR3 region has the DNA TGTGCCAGCAGTCCCTGGACAGGGGAAAATTCACCCCTCCACTTT. Amino acids: CASSPWTGENSPLHF. The chain employs TRBV6-5 and TRBJ1-6; TRBD1 agrees at 9 bases. Germline CDR1 reads MNHEY; CDR2 reads SVGAGI. The length of the CDR3 is 15 residues. V gave up 5 bases and J gave up 7 bases; unmatched junction bases: 6.

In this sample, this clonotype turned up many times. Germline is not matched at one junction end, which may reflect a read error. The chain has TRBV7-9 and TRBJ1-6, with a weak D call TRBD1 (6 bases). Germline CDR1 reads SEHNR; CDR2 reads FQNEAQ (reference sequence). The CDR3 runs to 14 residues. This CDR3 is CASSYREINSPLHF. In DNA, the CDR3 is TGTGCCAGCAGCTACAGGGAAATCAATTCACCCCTCCATTTT.

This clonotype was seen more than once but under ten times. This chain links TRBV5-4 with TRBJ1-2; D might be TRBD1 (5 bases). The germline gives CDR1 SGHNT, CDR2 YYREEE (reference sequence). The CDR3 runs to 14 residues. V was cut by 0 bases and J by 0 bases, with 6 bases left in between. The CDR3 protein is CASSLVGPNYGYTF. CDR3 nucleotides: TGTGCCAGCAGCTTGGTGGGACCTAACTATGGCTACACCTTC.

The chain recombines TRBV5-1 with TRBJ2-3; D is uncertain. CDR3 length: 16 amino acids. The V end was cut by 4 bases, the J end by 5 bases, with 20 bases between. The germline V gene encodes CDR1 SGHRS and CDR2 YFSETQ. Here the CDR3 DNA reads TGCGCCAGCAGCCGCCCTGGGGTTGGGGAAGGAGATACGCAGTATTTT. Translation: CASSRPGVGEGDTQYF. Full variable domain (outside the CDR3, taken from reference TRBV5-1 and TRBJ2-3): KAGVTQTPRYLIKTRGQQVTLSCSPISGHRSVSWYQQTPGQGLQFLFEYFSETQRNKGNFPGRFSGRQFSNSRSEMNVSTLELGDSALYLCASSRPGVGEGDTQYFGPGTRLTVL.

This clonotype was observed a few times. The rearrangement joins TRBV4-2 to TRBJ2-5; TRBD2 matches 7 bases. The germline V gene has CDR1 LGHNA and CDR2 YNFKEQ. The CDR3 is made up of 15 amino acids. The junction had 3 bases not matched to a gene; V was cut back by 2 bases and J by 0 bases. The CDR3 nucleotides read TGTGCCAGCAGCCAAAGTCTAGCGGACCAAGAGACCCAGTACTTC. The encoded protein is CASSQSLADQETQYF.

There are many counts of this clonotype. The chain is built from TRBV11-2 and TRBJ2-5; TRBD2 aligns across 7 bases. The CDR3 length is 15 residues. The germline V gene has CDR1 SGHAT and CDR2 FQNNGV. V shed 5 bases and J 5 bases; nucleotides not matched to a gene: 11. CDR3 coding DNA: TGTGCCAGCAGCCCCCTGGCGGGAGAGGAGGAGACCCAGTACTTC. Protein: CASSPLAGEEETQYF.

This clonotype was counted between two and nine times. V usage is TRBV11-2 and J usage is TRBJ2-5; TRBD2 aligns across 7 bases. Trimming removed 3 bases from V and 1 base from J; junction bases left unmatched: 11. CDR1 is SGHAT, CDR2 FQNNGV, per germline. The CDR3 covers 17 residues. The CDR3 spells CASSFRRASGTQETQYF. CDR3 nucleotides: TGTGCCAGCAGCTTCCGGAGGGCTAGCGGCACCCAAGAGACCCAGTACTTC. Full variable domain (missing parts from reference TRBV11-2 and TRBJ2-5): EAGVAQSPRYKIIEKRQSVAFWCNPISGHATLYWYQQILGQGPKLLIQFQNNGVVDDSQLPKDRFSAERLKGVDSTLKIQPAKLEDSAVYLCASSFRRASGTQETQYFGPGTRLLVL.

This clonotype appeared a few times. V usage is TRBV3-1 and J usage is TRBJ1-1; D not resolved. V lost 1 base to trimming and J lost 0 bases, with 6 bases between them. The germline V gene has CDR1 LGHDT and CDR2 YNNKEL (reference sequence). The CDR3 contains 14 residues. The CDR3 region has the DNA TGTGCCAGCAGCCAAGCAGTTCTGAACACTGAAGCTTTCTTT. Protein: CASSQAVLNTEAFF.

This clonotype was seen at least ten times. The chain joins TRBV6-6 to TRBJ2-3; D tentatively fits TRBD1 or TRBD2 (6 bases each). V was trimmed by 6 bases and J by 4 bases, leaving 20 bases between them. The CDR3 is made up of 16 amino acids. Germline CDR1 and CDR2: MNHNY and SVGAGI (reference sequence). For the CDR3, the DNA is TGTGCCAGCAGCCAACCAGACAGGTCGGGGGCAGATACGCAGTATTTT. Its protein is CASSQPDRSGADTQYF.

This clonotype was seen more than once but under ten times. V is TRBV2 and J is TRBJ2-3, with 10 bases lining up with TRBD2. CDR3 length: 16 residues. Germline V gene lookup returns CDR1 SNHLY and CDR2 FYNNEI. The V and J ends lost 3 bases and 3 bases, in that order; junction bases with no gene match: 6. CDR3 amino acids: CASSDGAGGGTDTQYF. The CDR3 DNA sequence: TGTGCCAGCAGTGACGGAGCGGGAGGGGGTACAGATACGCAGTATTTT.

DNA of the CDR3: TGTGCCAGCAGCCCTCCCGGTTCACCCCTCCACTTT. This translates into CASSPPGSPLHF. The chain joins TRBV5-4 to TRBJ1-6; D is undetermined. This CDR3 has 12 amino acids. From germline, CDR1 is SGHNT and CDR2 YYREEE (reference sequence). Deletions cut 4 bases from V and 9 bases from J, with 8 bases between.

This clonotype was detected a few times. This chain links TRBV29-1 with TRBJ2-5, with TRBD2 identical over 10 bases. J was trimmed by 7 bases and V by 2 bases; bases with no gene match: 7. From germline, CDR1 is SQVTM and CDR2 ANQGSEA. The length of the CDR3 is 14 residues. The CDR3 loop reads CSVERASGSSTQYF. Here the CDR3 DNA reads TGCAGCGTTGAACGCGCTAGCGGGAGTTCGACCCAGTACTTC.

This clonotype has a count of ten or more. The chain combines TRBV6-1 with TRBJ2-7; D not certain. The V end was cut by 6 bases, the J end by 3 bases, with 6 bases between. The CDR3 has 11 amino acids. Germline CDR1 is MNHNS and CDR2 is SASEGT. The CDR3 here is CASRLYYEQYF. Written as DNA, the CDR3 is TGTGCCAGCAGGTTATACTACGAGCAGTACTTC.

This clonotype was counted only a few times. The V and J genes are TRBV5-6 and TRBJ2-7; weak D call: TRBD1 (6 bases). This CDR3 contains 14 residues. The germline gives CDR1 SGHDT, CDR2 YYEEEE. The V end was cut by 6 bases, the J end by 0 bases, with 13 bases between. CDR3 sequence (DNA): TGTGCCAGCACCGCCACAGGGCGCTCCTACGAGCAGTACTTC. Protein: CASTATGRSYEQYF.

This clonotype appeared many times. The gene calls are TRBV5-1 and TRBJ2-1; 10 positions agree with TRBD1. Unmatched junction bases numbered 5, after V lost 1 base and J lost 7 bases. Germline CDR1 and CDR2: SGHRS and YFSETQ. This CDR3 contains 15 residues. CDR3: CASSLWPGQGNEQFF. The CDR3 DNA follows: TGCGCCAGCAGCTTGTGGCCGGGACAGGGGAATGAGCAGTTCTTC.

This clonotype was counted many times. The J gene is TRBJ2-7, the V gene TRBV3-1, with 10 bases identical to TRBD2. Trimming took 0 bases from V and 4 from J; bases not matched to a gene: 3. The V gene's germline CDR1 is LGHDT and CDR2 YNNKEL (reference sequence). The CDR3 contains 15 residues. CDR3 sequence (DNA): TGTGCCAGCAGCCAAGATCGGACTAGCGGATACGAGCAGTACTTC. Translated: CASSQDRTSGYEQYF.